These 18 T cell receptor beta chains came from one sample sequenced in a study of shared clonotypes between healthy human individuals (dated by TCRdb to 2020 to 2022). Libraries came from the immunoSEQ multiplex PCR assay. Held by TCRdb, this immuneACCESS table contains in-frame sequences only and omits some clones. Under half of the omission traces to an unresolved V gene where checked; the cause of the rest is unknown. This sample has 150,000 to 200,000 clones in its table, and around 63% of those were observed once. Less than 11% of the sample goes to the ten largest clones. Source material: memory CD4+ T cells sorted from blood. The cell subset or site label for this specimen denotes: CD45RA-negative fraction. The receptors here all came from a man aged 25 to 40 in good health.

This clone was counted ten times or more. This chain links TRBV14 with TRBJ1-1; TRBD1 matches at 7 bases. The germline CDR1 and CDR2 sequences are SGHDN and FVKESK. V gave up 4 bases and J gave up 2 bases; unmatched junction bases: 4. The CDR3 covers 14 residues. CDR3 in amino acids: CASSLGTANTEAFF. CDR3 nucleotide sequence: TGTGCCAGCAGCCTGGGGACAGCCAACACTGAAGCTTTCTTT. The full variable domain, its missing parts supplied by reference TRBV14 and TRBJ1-1, is EAGVTQFPSHSVIEKGQTVTLRCDPISGHDNLYWYRRVMGKEIKFLLHFVKESKQDESGMPNNRFLAERTGGTYSTLKVQPAELEDSGVYFCASSLGTANTEAFFGQGTRLTVV.

This clone has a handful of counts. Sequence at one end of the junction differs from germline and may be a read error. V and J are TRBV16 and TRBJ2-2; tentative D call: TRBD1 (5 bases). This CDR3 is built from 14 residues. Per the germline V gene, CDR1 is KGHSY and CDR2 is FQNENV. The CDR3 spells CASTQAGSTGELFF. The DNA of the CDR3 is TGTGCCAGCACCCAAGCAGGGTCCACCGGGGAGCTGTTTTTT.

The genes are TRBV6-6 and TRBJ2-7; a weak D match, TRBD1 (6 bases). The germline V gene encodes CDR1 MNHNY and CDR2 SVGAGI (reference sequence). This CDR3 spans 11 amino acids. V lost 6 bases and J lost 8, with 11 bases in between. CDR3 DNA sequence: TGTGCCAGCAGAATCAGGGGACAGCAGTACTTC. As protein: CASRIRGQQYF.

This chain joins TRBV5-5 and TRBJ2-7; D is perhaps TRBD1 (5 bases). Trimming took off 1 base at V and 3 bases at J, with 8 bases between the two ends. Germline lookup yields CDR1 SGHKS and CDR2 YYEKEE (reference sequence). This CDR3 is 13 amino acids long. CDR3 DNA: TGTGCCAGCAGCTTGTTACAGGACTACGAGCAGTACTTC. It yields the protein CASSLLQDYEQYF.

Only a few counts were recorded for this clone. V and J are TRBV30 and TRBJ1-2; D perhaps matches TRBD1 (5 bases). Between the trimmed V and J ends, which lost 4 bases and 2 bases, there was a span of 11 bases. CDR3 length: 13 amino acids. CDR1 and CDR2 from the germline V gene are GTSNPN and SVGIG (reference sequence). For the CDR3, the DNA is TGTGCCTGGATTGGGGGGTCCAACTATGGCTACACCTTC. It encodes CAWIGGSNYGYTF.

The genes are TRBV4-1 and TRBJ1-2; D is possibly TRBD1 (6 bases). V was shortened by 5 bases and J by 8 bases, with 15 bases between the two germline ends. The CDR3 covers 13 residues. Germline V gene lookup returns CDR1 MGHRA and CDR2 YSYEKL. In DNA, the CDR3 is TGCGCCAGCAGCTCCCCGACAGGACGAGGCTACACCTTC. It encodes CASSSPTGRGYTF.

This clone was seen more than once but under ten times. The chain carries TRBV10-3 and TRBJ2-5, with a possible D match to TRBD1 (6 bases). CDR3 length equals 11 residues. Looked up from germline, CDR1 is ENHRY and CDR2 is SYGVKD. Between the trimmed V and J ends, which lost 8 bases and 5 bases, there was a span of 9 bases. The DNA for the CDR3 is TGTGCCATCGGACAGATGGAGACCCAGTACTTC. This gives the protein CAIGQMETQYF.

The sample holds a few counts of this clone. This rearrangement joins TRBV11-3 to TRBJ2-3; TRBD2 matches 7 bases. The CDR3 has 16 residues. The junction had 11 bases not matched to a gene; V was cut back by 5 bases and J by 3 bases. The germline gives CDR1 SGHNT, CDR2 YENEEA. CDR3 in DNA: TGTGCCAGCAGCCCATCGGGAGGCCCGGGGACAGATACGCAGTATTTT. It yields the protein CASSPSGGPGTDTQYF.

V gene TRBV5-1 combines with J gene TRBJ2-3, with 8 bases aligning to TRBD2. This CDR3 spans 16 amino acids. Trimming took 7 bases from V and 3 from J; bases not matched to a gene: 13. Looked up from germline, CDR1 is SGHRS and CDR2 is YFSETQ. The CDR3 DNA sequence: TGCGCCAGCCGACGGGAGGGCCGGGGAGGGACAGATACGCAGTATTTT. It translates to CASRREGRGGTDTQYF.

The chain has TRBV6-5 and TRBJ2-7; 8 positions agree with TRBD1. Germline assignment: CDR1 MNHEY and CDR2 SVGAGI. Germline trimming cut 4 bases from V and 2 bases from J; bases unmatched to any gene: 7. The CDR3 totals 15 residues. CDR3 nucleotides: TGTGCCAGCAGTTCCCGAGGACAGGGACCCTACGAGCAGTACTTC. This codes for CASSSRGQGPYEQYF.

Only a few counts were recorded for this clone. The V call is TRBV6-6, the J call TRBJ1-5; no clear D. The length of the CDR3 is 13 residues. The ends were cut back, 4 bases at V and 6 bases at J, with 10 bases in the middle. Germline CDR1 and CDR2: MNHNY and SVGAGI (reference sequence). The DNA of the CDR3 is TGTGCCAGCAGTTCCCTCAGTCTTCAGCCCCAGCATTTT. Translated: CASSSLSLQPQHF.

This clone was seen more than once but under ten times. The genes are TRBV19 and TRBJ2-5; 13 bases line up with TRBD2. CDR3 size: 15 residues. Germline CDR1 and CDR2: LNHDA and SQIVND (reference sequence). The junction had 5 bases not matched to a gene; V was cut back by 5 bases and J by 5 bases. Here the CDR3 DNA reads TGTGCCAGTAGTTGGACTAGCGGGAGCGGTGAGACCCAGTACTTC. It encodes CASSWTSGSGETQYF.

This clone was observed a few times. This sequence joins TRBV27 and TRBJ2-2, with 8 bases matching TRBD1. CDR1 is MNHEY, CDR2 SMNVEV, per germline (reference sequence). The CDR3 covers 14 residues. Trimming at V came to 10 bases and at J to 1 base, leaving 5 bases not matched to a gene. The DNA for the CDR3 is TGTGCCACACGACAGGGGCGGAACACCGGGGAGCTGTTTTTT. It yields the protein CATRQGRNTGELFF.

The rearrangement uses TRBV29-1 and TRBJ1-1; unclear D gene. The V end was cut by 4 bases, the J end by 5 bases, with 11 bases between. CDR1 is SQVTM and CDR2 is ANQGSEA in the germline V gene. This CDR3 contains 12 residues. CDR3 residues: CSVGAGGTEAFF. CDR3 sequence (DNA): TGCAGCGTTGGGGCGGGTGGGACTGAAGCTTTCTTT. Looking up the rest from reference TRBV29-1 and TRBJ1-1 gives the full variable domain: SAVISQKPSRDICQRGTSLTIQCQVDSQVTMMFWYRQQPGQSLTLIATANQGSEATYESGFVIDKFPISRPNLTFSTLTVSNMSPEDSSIYLCSVGAGGTEAFFGQGTRLTVV.

V and J are TRBV7-2 and TRBJ2-5; 8 bases match TRBD2. Per germline, CDR1 SGHTA and CDR2 FQGNSA. The CDR3 runs 14 residues. With 7 bases clipped from V and 2 bases from J, the junction kept 6 bases outside the gene matches. The CDR3 reads CASTLAGLQETQYF. The CDR3, as DNA: TGTGCCAGCACTCTAGCGGGTCTACAAGAGACCCAGTACTTC.

The chain has TRBV10-1 and TRBJ1-3; D remains unclear. CDR1 and CDR2 from the germline V gene are WNHNN and SYGVQD (reference sequence). The CDR3 is 9 amino acids. Trimming left V 7 bases short and J 7 bases short, with 2 bases between. CDR3 sequence (DNA): TGCGCCAGCATTAACACCATATATTTT. It encodes CASINTIYF.

This chain's CDR3 is CASSYRQPYDEQFF. CDR3 coding DNA: TGTGCCAGCAGTTACAGACAGCCCTATGATGAGCAGTTCTTC. The V and J genes are TRBV6-6 and TRBJ2-1, with D possibly matching TRBD1 (5 bases). V was cut by 2 bases and J by 8 bases, with 13 bases left in between. The CDR3 sequence is 14 residues long. Germline CDR1 MNHNY, CDR2 SVGAGI (reference sequence).

Concerning this clone: Other DNA sequences of this sample code for an identical CDR3. The chain is built from TRBV29-1 and TRBJ1-5, with D perhaps matching TRBD1 (5 bases). In germline, CDR1 is SQVTM, CDR2 ANQGSEA. The V and J ends lost 0 bases and 4 bases respectively, with 7 bases between them. This CDR3 is built from 13 residues. The CDR3 loop is CSVEETENQPQHF. In DNA, the CDR3 is TGCAGCGTTGAAGAGACAGAAAATCAGCCCCAGCATTTT. Together with reference TRBV29-1 and TRBJ1-5, the CDR3 gives the full variable domain: SAVISQKPSRDICQRGTSLTIQCQVDSQVTMMFWYRQQPGQSLTLIATANQGSEATYESGFVIDKFPISRPNLTFSTLTVSNMSPEDSSIYLCSVEETENQPQHFGDGTRLSIL.